This T cell receptor (beta chain) derives from a study of T cell responses to AZD1222 COVID-19 vaccine. Study results and caveats: Seropositive at baseline were only six AZD1222 recipients. Unmutated variant regions are reportedly targeted by nearly half of spike-specific TCRs. Possibly, clonal diversity was underestimated; donors were largely white British and included more females.

Sequencing used immunoSEQ multiplex PCR; TCRdb keeps in-frame clones, though not all of them. The data contain some 190,000 clones, 80% to 95% of them singletons. A word on this clone: The antigen remains unidentified. This may arise from a read error, as a much more abundant clone is one base away.

There are 17 residues in the CDR3. Germline V gene data show CDR1 as LGHNA and CDR2 as YSLEER. The rearrangement joins TRBV4-3 to TRBJ1-2, with 8 bases that match TRBD1. This TCR was recovered from an adult who received the AZD1222 COVID-19 vaccine. The sample was peripheral blood, taken 28 days after the second AZD1222 dose. The CDR3 DNA reads as TGCGCCACCAGCCCAGGGGGGGACAGGCTCGGTAACTATGGCTACACCTTC. It translates to CATSPGGDRLGNYGYTF.